Listed below are T cell receptor beta chains from one sample, sequenced in a study of T cell responses to AZD1222 COVID-19 vaccine. Profiled with immunoSEQ multiplex PCR; TCRdb holds only in-frame clones, not every one. The table lists about 150,000 clones, approximately 94% of them singletons. This sample comprised peripheral blood, obtained on day 0 of AZD1222 vaccination. These receptors were collected from an adult in good health. Each CDR3 is given with its conserved first and last residue. Fields, in order: CDR3 DNA, CDR3 protein, clone size, D gene, J gene, V gene. The D gene is left open where the match is weak. The size entry is marked missing in some rows and otherwise reads once, few, many or a size class.

CDR3 DNA: TGTGCCAGTACCATCATCTGGGGTGGTGGAAACACCATATATTTT; CDR3 protein: CASTIIWGGGNTIYF; clone size: NA; D gene: NA; J gene: TRBJ1-3; V gene: TRBV19
CDR3 DNA: TGTGCCAGCAGAGACGGGACTAGCGGGGGACCCAGCTCCTACAATGAGCAGTTCTTC; CDR3 protein: CASRDGTSGGPSSYNEQFF; clone size: once; D gene: TRBD2; J gene: TRBJ2-1; V gene: TRBV7-9
CDR3 DNA: TGCGCCAGCGGGCTTGGGGTCGGGGGATACAATGAGCAGTTCTTC; CDR3 protein: CASGLGVGGYNEQFF; clone size: NA; D gene: NA; J gene: TRBJ2-1; V gene: TRBV5-1
CDR3 DNA: TGTGCCAGCAGTCCTCACCGCGGGAGATCAGCCAAAAACATTCAGTACTTC; CDR3 protein: CASSPHRGRSAKNIQYF; clone size: NA; D gene: TRBD2; J gene: TRBJ2-4; V gene: TRBV6-6
CDR3 DNA: TGTGCCAGCAGCCAGGGGGCGATTAATGAAAAACTGTTTTTT; CDR3 protein: CASSQGAINEKLFF; clone size: NA; D gene: TRBD1; J gene: TRBJ1-4; V gene: TRBV7-2
CDR3 DNA: TGTGCCAGCAGTCTCCCGACAGGGTTGAACACTGAAGCTTTCTTT; CDR3 protein: CASSLPTGLNTEAFF; clone size: NA; D gene: TRBD1; J gene: TRBJ1-1; V gene: TRBV28
CDR3 DNA: TGTGCCAGCAGCCAAGATACGTACGGCGGGAGTCTCACCGGGGAGCTGTTTTTT; CDR3 protein: CASSQDTYGGSLTGELFF; clone size: NA; D gene: TRBD2; J gene: TRBJ2-2; V gene: TRBV3-1/TRBV3-2
CDR3 DNA: TGTGCCAGCAGATACAGGACGAACACTGAAGCTTTCTTT; CDR3 protein: CASRYRTNTEAFF; clone size: NA; D gene: NA; J gene: TRBJ1-1; V gene: TRBV2
CDR3 DNA: TGTGCCAGCAGCTCCGGGACTAGGTCAACAGATACGCAGTATTTT; CDR3 protein: CASSSGTRSTDTQYF; clone size: NA; D gene: TRBD2; J gene: TRBJ2-3; V gene: TRBV9
CDR3 DNA: TGTGCCAGCAGTTCCCATCCCCTGACAGGGTTTGGCGGCTACACCTTC; CDR3 protein: CASSSHPLTGFGGYTF; clone size: NA; D gene: TRBD1; J gene: TRBJ1-2; V gene: TRBV6-4
CDR3 DNA: TGTGCCAGCAGCTCCTTAGTTGGAAACACTGAAGCTTTCTTT; CDR3 protein: CASSSLVGNTEAFF; clone size: NA; D gene: NA; J gene: TRBJ1-1; V gene: TRBV7-2
CDR3 DNA: TGTGCCACCCGGGTTGGGGGTTCACCCCTCCACTTT; CDR3 protein: CATRVGGSPLHF; clone size: NA; D gene: NA; J gene: TRBJ1-6; V gene: TRBV12-3/TRBV12-4
CDR3 DNA: TGTGCCAGCAGTCCCGGAGGGTACAATGAGCAGTTCTTC; CDR3 protein: CASSPGGYNEQFF; clone size: once; D gene: NA; J gene: TRBJ2-1; V gene: TRBV28
CDR3 DNA: TGTGCCAGTAGTCCTCTCAGGGGAAGCAACACTGAAGCTTTCTTT; CDR3 protein: CASSPLRGSNTEAFF; clone size: once; D gene: NA; J gene: TRBJ1-1; V gene: TRBV19
CDR3 DNA: TGTGCCACCAGGGGGGGGCAGAACACTGAAGCTTTCTTT; CDR3 protein: CATRGGQNTEAFF; clone size: NA; D gene: NA; J gene: TRBJ1-1; V gene: TRBV24-1
CDR3 DNA: TGTGCCAGCTCTCCCGGACGGGACAATCAGCCCCAGCATTTT; CDR3 protein: CASSPGRDNQPQHF; clone size: NA; D gene: NA; J gene: TRBJ1-5; V gene: TRBV18
CDR3 DNA: TGCGCCAGCAGATTTTCCGGGGGGGTCAAAAACACAGATACGCAGTATTTT; CDR3 protein: CASRFSGGVKNTDTQYF; clone size: NA; D gene: TRBD2; J gene: TRBJ2-3; V gene: TRBV5-1
CDR3 DNA: TGTGCCAGTCGACAGGGAGCAAACATTCAGTACTTC; CDR3 protein: CASRQGANIQYF; clone size: NA; D gene: TRBD1; J gene: TRBJ2-4; V gene: TRBV19
CDR3 DNA: TGTGCCAGCAGCTTAGCGGTTCGGGGCATGAACACTGAAGCTTTCTTT; CDR3 protein: CASSLAVRGMNTEAFF; clone size: NA; D gene: NA; J gene: TRBJ1-1; V gene: TRBV7-9
CDR3 DNA: TGCGCCAGCAGCGCGTCGGGGGTGGGGAACACTGAAGCTTTCTTT; CDR3 protein: CASSASGVGNTEAFF; clone size: NA; D gene: NA; J gene: TRBJ1-1; V gene: TRBV5-1
CDR3 DNA: TGTGCCAGCAGTCCTCGAGAGACCCAGTACTTC; CDR3 protein: CASSPRETQYF; clone size: NA; D gene: NA; J gene: TRBJ2-5; V gene: TRBV12-3/TRBV12-4
CDR3 DNA: TGTGCCTGGAGTGTACGAACGGTTGACTATGGCTACACCTTC; CDR3 protein: CAWSVRTVDYGYTF; clone size: NA; D gene: NA; J gene: TRBJ1-2; V gene: TRBV30
CDR3 DNA: TGTGCCAGCAGTCCCGGACAGGGGACCTTCTATGGCTACACCTTC; CDR3 protein: CASSPGQGTFYGYTF; clone size: NA; D gene: TRBD1; J gene: TRBJ1-2; V gene: TRBV6-5
CDR3 DNA: TGTGCCAGCAGGAGACAGGGAACCTACACCTTC; CDR3 protein: CASRRQGTYTF; clone size: NA; D gene: TRBD1; J gene: TRBJ1-2; V gene: TRBV7-3
CDR3 DNA: TGTGCCAGCAGTTTCTTCCAACAAGAGACCCAGTACTTC; CDR3 protein: CASSFFQQETQYF; clone size: NA; D gene: NA; J gene: TRBJ2-5; V gene: TRBV12-3/TRBV12-4
CDR3 DNA: TGTGCCAGCAGCTTAGACAGGGGTTCTGGCTACACCTTC; CDR3 protein: CASSLDRGSGYTF; clone size: NA; D gene: TRBD1; J gene: TRBJ1-2; V gene: TRBV7-2
CDR3 DNA: TGCAGCGCAAAGGGGGGGCGCTTTGGAAACACCATATATTTT; CDR3 protein: CSAKGGRFGNTIYF; clone size: NA; D gene: NA; J gene: TRBJ1-3; V gene: TRBV29-1
CDR3 DNA: TGTGCCAGCAGCAAAGCACGCTCTGGAAACACCATATATTTT; CDR3 protein: CASSKARSGNTIYF; clone size: NA; D gene: NA; J gene: TRBJ1-3; V gene: TRBV7-8